The clone carrying this TCR beta chain has a count of ten or more. The antigen is not known. TCR beta CDR3 sequences were amplified from RNA transcripts. When the TCR CDR3 underwent first-round RT-PCR, the HTBI primer set was used. One entry per CDR3 protein, called by TCRdb with MiXCR from the multiplex PCR reads. The sample includes fewer than 650,000 distinct CDR3 sequences, 35% to 50% of them seen just once. This sample stems from a study of T cells in Graves' hyperthyroidism and ophthalmopathy. The study, taken as a whole, reports: Most expanded thyroid clonotypes above 0.001 recurred in blood.

Uncontrolled infections, other autoimmune diseases, pregnancy or lactation led to exclusion of patients. For the diagnoses, clinical symptoms, serum thyroxine and TRAb, thyroid ultrasound and orbital computed tomography were used. The CDR3 has 15 amino acids. Trimming pared 4 bases from V and 2 bases from J, leaving 11 bases between. Germline lookup yields CDR1 SGHTA and CDR2 FQGNSA. The chain combines TRBV7-2 with TRBJ2-2, with D uncertain. The sample consisted of peripheral blood or thyroid tissue (not recorded which). The clonotype was recovered from an adult woman with Graves' disease, either hyperthyroidism or ophthalmopathy (not recorded which). The CDR3 DNA reads as TGTGCCAGCAGCTGGGCTCAGACAAACACCGGGGAGCTGTTTTTT. Protein product: CASSWAQTNTGELFF.